This T cell receptor beta chain was retrieved from a study of T cells expressing NK-cell markers. Study information: Sequencing covered eight donors, seven HCMV-seropositive and one seronegative. Study-level results: These clonotypes also led the CD3+CD56-NKG2C+ fraction in a few donors. About six donors carried dominant NKG2C+ clonotypes that made up roughly 1.0-8% of their CD8+ T cells.

Germline V CDR1 and CDR2: SQVTM, ANQGSEA. This CDR3 contains 13 residues. The cDNA for TCR beta came from 5'RACE template switching with UMIs. From the 5' RACE reads, TCRdb lists one entry per CDR3 protein and no DNA. The listing records about 260,000 distinct CDR3 sequences. Worth noting for this clonotype: Its target is not known.

V is TRBV29-1 and J is TRBJ2-1; TCRdb's D call of TRBD1 is untestable without DNA. The TCR comes from a woman aged 18-69 years in good health. Sequencing input: blood T cells: a sorted CD56 or NKG2C T cell subset, CD4+ or CD8+ T cells, or bulk PBMC T cells (not recorded which). CDR3 protein: CSASGTGGNEQFF.